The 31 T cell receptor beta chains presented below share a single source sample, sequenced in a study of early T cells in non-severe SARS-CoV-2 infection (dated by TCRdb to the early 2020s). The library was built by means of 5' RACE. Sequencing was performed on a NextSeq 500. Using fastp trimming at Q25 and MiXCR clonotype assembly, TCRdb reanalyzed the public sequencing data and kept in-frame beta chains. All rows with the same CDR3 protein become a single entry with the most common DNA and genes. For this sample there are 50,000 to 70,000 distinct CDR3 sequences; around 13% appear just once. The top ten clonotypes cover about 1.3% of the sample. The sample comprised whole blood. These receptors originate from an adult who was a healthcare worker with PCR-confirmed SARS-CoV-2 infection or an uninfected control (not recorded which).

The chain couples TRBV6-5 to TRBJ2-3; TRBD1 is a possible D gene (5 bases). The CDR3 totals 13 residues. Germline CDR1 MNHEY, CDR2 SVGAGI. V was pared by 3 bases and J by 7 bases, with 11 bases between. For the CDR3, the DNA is TGTGCCAGCAGTTATTCACAGGTCAATACGCAGTATTTT. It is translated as CASSYSQVNTQYF.

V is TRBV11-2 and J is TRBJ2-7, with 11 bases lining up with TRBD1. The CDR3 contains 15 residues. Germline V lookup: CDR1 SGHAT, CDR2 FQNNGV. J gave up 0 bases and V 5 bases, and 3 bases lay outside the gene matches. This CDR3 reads CASSKGTGGSYEQYF. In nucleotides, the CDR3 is TGTGCCAGCAGCAAAGGGACAGGGGGCTCCTACGAGCAGTACTTC. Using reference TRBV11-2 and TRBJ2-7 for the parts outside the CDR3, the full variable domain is EAGVAQSPRYKIIEKRQSVAFWCNPISGHATLYWYQQILGQGPKLLIQFQNNGVVDDSQLPKDRFSAERLKGVDSTLKIQPAKLEDSAVYLCASSKGTGGSYEQYFGPGTRLTVT.

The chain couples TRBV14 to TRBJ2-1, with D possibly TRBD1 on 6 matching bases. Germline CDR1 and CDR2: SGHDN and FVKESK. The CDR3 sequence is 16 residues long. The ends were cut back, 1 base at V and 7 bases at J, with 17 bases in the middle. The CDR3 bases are TGTGCCAGCAGCCAAGTCCAGCCGAGGGGGAATAATGAGCAGTTCTTC. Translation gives CASSQVQPRGNNEQFF.

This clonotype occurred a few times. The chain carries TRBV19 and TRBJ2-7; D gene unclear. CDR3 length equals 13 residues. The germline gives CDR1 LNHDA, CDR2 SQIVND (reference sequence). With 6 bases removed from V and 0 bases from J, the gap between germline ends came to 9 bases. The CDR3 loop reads CASSWGASYEQYF. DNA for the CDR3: TGTGCCAGTAGCTGGGGTGCCTCCTACGAGCAGTACTTC.

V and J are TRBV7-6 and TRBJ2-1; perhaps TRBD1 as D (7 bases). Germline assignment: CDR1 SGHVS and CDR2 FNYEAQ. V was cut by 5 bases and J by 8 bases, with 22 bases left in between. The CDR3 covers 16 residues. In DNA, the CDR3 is TGTGCCAGCAGCATCCCAGGCCCTACAGGGGAGGATGAGCAGTTCTTC. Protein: CASSIPGPTGEDEQFF.

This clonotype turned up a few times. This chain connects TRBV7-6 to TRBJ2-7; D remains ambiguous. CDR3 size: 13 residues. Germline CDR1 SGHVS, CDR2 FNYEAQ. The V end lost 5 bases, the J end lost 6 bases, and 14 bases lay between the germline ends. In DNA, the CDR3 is TGTGCCAGCAGCCTCGGTCCTGCCTCCGAGCAGTACTTC. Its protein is CASSLGPASEQYF.

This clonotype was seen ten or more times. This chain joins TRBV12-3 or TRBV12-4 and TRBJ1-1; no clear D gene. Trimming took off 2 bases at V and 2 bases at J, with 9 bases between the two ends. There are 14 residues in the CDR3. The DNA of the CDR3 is TGTGCCAGCAGTTTAAGGATAGGAAACACTGAAGCTTTCTTT. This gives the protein CASSLRIGNTEAFF.

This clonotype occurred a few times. CDR3 DNA: TGTGCCAGCAGCGCCAGGGATTACGCCTACAATGAGCAGTTCTTC. Amino acids: CASSARDYAYNEQFF. The chain couples TRBV9 to TRBJ2-1, with D maybe TRBD1 (5 bases). Germline CDR1 is SGDLS and CDR2 is YYNGEE. Trimming pared 3 bases from V and 2 bases from J, leaving 12 bases between. This CDR3 contains 15 residues.

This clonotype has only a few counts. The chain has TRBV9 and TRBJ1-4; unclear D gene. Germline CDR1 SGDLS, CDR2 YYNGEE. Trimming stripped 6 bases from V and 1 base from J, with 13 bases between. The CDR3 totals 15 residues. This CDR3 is CASTPGLGTNEKLFF. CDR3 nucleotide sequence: TGTGCCAGCACCCCCGGATTGGGAACTAATGAAAAACTGTTTTTT.

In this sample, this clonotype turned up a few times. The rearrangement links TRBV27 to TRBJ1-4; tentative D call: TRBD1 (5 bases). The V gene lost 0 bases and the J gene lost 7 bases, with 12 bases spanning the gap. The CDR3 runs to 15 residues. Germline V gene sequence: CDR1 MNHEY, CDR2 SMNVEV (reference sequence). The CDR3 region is CASSLSAEGFEKLFF. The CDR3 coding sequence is TGTGCCAGCAGTTTATCGGCAGAGGGGTTTGAAAAACTGTTTTTT.

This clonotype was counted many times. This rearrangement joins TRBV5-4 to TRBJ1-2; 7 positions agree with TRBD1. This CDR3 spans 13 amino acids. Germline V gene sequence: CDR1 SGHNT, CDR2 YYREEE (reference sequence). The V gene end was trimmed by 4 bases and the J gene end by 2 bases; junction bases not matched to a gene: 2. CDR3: CASSPDRNYGYTF. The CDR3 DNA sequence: TGTGCCAGCAGCCCGGACAGGAACTATGGCTACACCTTC.

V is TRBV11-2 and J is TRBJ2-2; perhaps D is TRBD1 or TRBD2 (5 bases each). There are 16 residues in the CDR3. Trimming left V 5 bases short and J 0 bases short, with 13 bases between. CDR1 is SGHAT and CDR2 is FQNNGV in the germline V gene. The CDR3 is CASSPVGASNTGELFF. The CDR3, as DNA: TGTGCCAGCAGCCCAGTCGGGGCATCGAACACCGGGGAGCTGTTTTTT.

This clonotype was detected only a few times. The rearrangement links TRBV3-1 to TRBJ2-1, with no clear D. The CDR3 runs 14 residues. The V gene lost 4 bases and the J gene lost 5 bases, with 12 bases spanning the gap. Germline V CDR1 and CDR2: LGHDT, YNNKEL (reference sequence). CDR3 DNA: TGTGCCAGCAGCCCTTCTCCTAGAGACAATGAGCAGTTCTTC. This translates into CASSPSPRDNEQFF.

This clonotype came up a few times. The DNA of the CDR3 is TGTGCCAGCAGCCAAGGGATCGGGTCGGGCTACGAGCAGTACTTC. The encoded protein is CASSQGIGSGYEQYF. The V gene is TRBV3-1, the J gene TRBJ2-7; D is unclear. The CDR3 has 15 amino acids. Trimming pared 1 base from V and 3 bases from J, leaving 13 bases between. Germline CDR1 LGHDT, CDR2 YNNKEL (reference sequence).

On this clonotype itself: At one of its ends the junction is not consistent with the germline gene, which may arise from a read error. The CDR3 DNA follows: TGTGTCAGCAGCTTGCCCCGGGGTAGCACAGATACGCAGTATTTT. Amino acids: CVSSLPRGSTDTQYF. The rearrangement uses TRBV11-2 and TRBJ2-3, with D tentatively TRBD2 (5 bases). The CDR3 totals 15 residues. Germline loops: CDR1 SGHAT, CDR2 FQNNGV.

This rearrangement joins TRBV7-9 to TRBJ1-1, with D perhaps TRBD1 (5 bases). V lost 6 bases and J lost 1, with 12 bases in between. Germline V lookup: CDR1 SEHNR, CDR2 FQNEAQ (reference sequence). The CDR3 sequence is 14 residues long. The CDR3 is CASRAGTSNTEAFF. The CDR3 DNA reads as TGTGCCAGCAGGGCAGGGACCTCGAACACTGAAGCTTTCTTT.

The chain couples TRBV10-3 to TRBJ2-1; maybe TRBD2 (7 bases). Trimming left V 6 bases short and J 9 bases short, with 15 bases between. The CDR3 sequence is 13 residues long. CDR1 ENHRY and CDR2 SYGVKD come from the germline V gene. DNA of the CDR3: TGTGCCATCAGCCCCCCCGCGGGGGCTGAGCAGTTCTTC. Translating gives CAISPPAGAEQFF.

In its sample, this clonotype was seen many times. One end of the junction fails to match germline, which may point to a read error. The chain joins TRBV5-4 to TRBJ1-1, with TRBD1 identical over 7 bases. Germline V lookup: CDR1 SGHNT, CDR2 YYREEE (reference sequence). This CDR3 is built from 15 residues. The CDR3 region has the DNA TGTGCCAGCAGTTTGGATCCGTCAGGGGGAACTGAAGCTTTCTTT. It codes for CASSLDPSGGTEAFF.

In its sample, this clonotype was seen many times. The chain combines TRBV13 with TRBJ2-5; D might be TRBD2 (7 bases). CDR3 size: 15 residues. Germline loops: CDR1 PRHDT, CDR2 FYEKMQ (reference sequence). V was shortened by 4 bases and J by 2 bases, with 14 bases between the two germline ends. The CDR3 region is CASSWTRGIQETQYF. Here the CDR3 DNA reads TGTGCCAGCAGCTGGACTAGGGGGATACAAGAGACCCAGTACTTC.

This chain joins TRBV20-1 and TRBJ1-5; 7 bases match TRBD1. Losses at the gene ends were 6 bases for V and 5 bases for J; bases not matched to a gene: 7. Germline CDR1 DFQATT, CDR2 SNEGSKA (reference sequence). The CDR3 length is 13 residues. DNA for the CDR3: TGCAGTGCGAGGGGGCATCAGGATCAGCCCCAGCATTTT. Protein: CSARGHQDQPQHF.

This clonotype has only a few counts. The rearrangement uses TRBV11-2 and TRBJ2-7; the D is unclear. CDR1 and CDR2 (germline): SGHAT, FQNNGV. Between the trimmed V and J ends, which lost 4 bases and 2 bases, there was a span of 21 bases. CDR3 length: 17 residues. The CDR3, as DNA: TGTGCCAGCAGCTCCATCTCGTTGGCAGTCGGACCCTACGAGCAGTACTTC. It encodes CASSSISLAVGPYEQYF. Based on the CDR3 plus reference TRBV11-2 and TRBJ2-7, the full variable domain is EAGVAQSPRYKIIEKRQSVAFWCNPISGHATLYWYQQILGQGPKLLIQFQNNGVVDDSQLPKDRFSAERLKGVDSTLKIQPAKLEDSAVYLCASSSISLAVGPYEQYFGPGTRLTVT.

The CDR3 sequence is CASTQGTNGSPLHF. The DNA of the CDR3 is TGTGCCAGCACCCAGGGGACTAATGGTTCACCCCTCCACTTT. This chain joins TRBV3-1 and TRBJ1-6; D might be TRBD1 (6 bases). The CDR3 contains 14 residues. The germline CDR1 and CDR2 sequences are LGHDT and YNNKEL (reference sequence). The V end was cut by 7 bases, the J end by 9 bases, with 16 bases between.

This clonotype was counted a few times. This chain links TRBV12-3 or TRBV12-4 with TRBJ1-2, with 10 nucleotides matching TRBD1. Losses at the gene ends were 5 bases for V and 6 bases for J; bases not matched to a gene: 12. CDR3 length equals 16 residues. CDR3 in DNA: TGTGCCAGCAGTCCGTCCTTTAGACAGGGGGCGGATGGCTACACCTTC. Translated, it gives CASSPSFRQGADGYTF.

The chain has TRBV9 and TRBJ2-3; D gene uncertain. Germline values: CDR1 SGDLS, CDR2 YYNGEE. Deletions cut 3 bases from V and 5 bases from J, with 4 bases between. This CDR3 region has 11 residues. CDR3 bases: TGTGCCAGCAGCGAAGAAGATACGCAGTATTTT. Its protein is CASSEEDTQYF.

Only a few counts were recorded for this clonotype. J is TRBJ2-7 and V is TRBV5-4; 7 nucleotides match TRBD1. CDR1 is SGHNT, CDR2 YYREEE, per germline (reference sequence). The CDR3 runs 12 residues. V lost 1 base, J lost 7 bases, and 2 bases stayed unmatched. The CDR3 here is CASSLTGVEQYF. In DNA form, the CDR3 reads TGTGCCAGCAGCTTGACAGGGGTGGAGCAGTACTTC.

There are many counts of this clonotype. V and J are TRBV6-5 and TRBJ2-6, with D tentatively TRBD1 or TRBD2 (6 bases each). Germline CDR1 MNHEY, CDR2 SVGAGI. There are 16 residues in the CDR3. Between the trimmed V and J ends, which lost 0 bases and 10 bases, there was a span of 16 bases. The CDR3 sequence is CASSYSRQGRSNVLTF. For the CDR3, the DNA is TGTGCCAGCAGTTACTCGAGGCAGGGGAGGTCTAACGTCCTGACTTTC.

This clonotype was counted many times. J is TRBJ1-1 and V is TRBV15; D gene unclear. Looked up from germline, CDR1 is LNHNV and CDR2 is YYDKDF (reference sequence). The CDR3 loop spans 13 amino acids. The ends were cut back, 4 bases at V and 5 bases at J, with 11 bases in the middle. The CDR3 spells CATSKRTSTEAFF. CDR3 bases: TGTGCCACCAGCAAGAGGACGTCAACTGAAGCTTTCTTT.

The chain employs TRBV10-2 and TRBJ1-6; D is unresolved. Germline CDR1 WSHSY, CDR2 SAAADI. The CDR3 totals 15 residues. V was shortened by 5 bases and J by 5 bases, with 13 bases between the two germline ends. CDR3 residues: CASSRGSDDNSPLHF. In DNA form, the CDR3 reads TGCGCCAGCAGTCGCGGCTCTGATGATAATTCACCCCTCCACTTT.

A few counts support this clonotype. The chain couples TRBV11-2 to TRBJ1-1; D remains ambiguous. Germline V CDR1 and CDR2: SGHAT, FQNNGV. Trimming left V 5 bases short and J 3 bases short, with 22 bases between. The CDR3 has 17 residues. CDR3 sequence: CASSPVGVLWGDTEAFF. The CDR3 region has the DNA TGTGCCAGCAGCCCAGTGGGCGTGTTATGGGGAGACACTGAAGCTTTCTTT.

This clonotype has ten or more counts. This CDR3 reads CSAPAVGVNQPQHF. As DNA, the CDR3 is TGCAGTGCTCCGGCGGTCGGAGTCAATCAGCCCCAGCATTTT. This sequence joins TRBV20-1 and TRBJ1-5, with D unclear. Trimming cost V 5 bases and J 3 bases, with 14 bases left between them. CDR3 length: 14 amino acids. Germline V CDR1 and CDR2: DFQATT, SNEGSKA (reference sequence).

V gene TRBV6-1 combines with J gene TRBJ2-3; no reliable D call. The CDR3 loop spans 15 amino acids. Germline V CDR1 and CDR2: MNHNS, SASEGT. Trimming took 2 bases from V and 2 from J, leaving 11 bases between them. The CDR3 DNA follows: TGTGCCAGCAGTGAATGGTTTCTGAACACAGATACGCAGTATTTT. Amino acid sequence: CASSEWFLNTDTQYF.